These 18 T cell receptor beta chains were sequenced from one sample in a study of OX40 agonist ivuxolimab in advanced cancers. Receptor amplification or capture employed the immunoSEQ multiplex PCR assay. As stored in TCRdb, this immuneACCESS dataset retains in-frame rearrangements with V and J assigned. A fraction of the clones does not appear; measured against another copy, unresolved V genes explain less than half of the discrepancy, and the remainder lacks a known reason. A total of roughly 73,000 clones appear in this sample, nearly 90% of them only once. Clones ranked in the top ten supply around 2.5% of the sample. Sequencing used CD4+ or CD8+ T cells sorted from blood, obtained in a trial of the OX40 agonist ivuxolimab. These receptors all come from an adult with an advanced solid tumor such as melanoma, head and neck, liver or kidney cancer.

The chain carries TRBV5-1 and TRBJ2-7, with TRBD1 matching 8 bases. The germline V gene encodes CDR1 SGHRS and CDR2 YFSETQ. After removal of 0 bases from V and 2 bases from J, the junction contained 7 bases not matched to a gene. The CDR3 covers 16 residues. The CDR3, as DNA: TGCGCCAGCAGCTTGGGTCGGACAGGGAGGACCTACGAGCAGTACTTC. Its translation is CASSLGRTGRTYEQYF.

The rearrangement links TRBV5-4 to TRBJ1-5; 10 positions match TRBD1. The germline V gene has CDR1 SGHNT and CDR2 YYREEE (reference sequence). The CDR3 is 14 residues long. V dropped 3 bases and J dropped 5; count of bases not matched to a gene: 2. CDR3: CASSYGTGDQPQHF. The CDR3 nucleotides read TGTGCCAGCAGCTATGGGACAGGGGATCAGCCCCAGCATTTT.

This clone was found many times. The rearrangement links TRBV19 to TRBJ2-1; 11 positions match TRBD2. Germline V gives CDR1 LNHDA, CDR2 SQIVND (reference sequence). CDR3 length: 14 residues. The trim removed 9 bases at V and 7 bases at J, leaving 8 bases unmatched. CDR3 amino acids: CASQTSGISNEQFF. As DNA, the CDR3 is TGTGCCAGCCAGACTAGCGGGATAAGTAATGAGCAGTTCTTC.

The genes are TRBV28 and TRBJ1-5; D might be TRBD1 (5 bases). Looked up from germline, CDR1 is MDHEN and CDR2 is SYDVKM. CDR3 length equals 17 residues. V was cut by 2 bases and J by 0 bases, with 14 bases left in between. CDR3 protein: CASSLIPPGYSNQPQHF. The CDR3 coding sequence is TGTGCCAGCAGTTTAATTCCTCCAGGGTATAGCAATCAGCCCCAGCATTTT.

This clone is a singleton in its sample. The chain recombines TRBV5-8 with TRBJ2-3; D is possibly TRBD1 (6 bases). V shed 5 bases and J shed 1 base, with 11 bases lying between them. Germline lookup yields CDR1 SGHTS and CDR2 YDEGEE. The CDR3 contains 14 residues. CDR3 sequence (DNA): TGTGCCAGCAGTAAGGGGGTAGGCACAGATACGCAGTATTTT. Residues: CASSKGVGTDTQYF.

In its sample, this clone was seen a few times. This chain joins TRBV28 and TRBJ2-5; the match to TRBD2 covers 8 bases. V lost 3 bases to trimming and J lost 4 bases; unmatched junction nucleotides: 7. CDR3 length: 15 residues. Germline values: CDR1 MDHEN, CDR2 SYDVKM. The DNA of the CDR3 is TGTGCCAGCAGTTTCGGGGGGGGAGCCCTAGAGACCCAGTACTTC. Translated: CASSFGGGALETQYF.

The V call is TRBV6-5, the J call TRBJ2-7, with TRBD2 as a possible D gene (6 bases). This CDR3 spans 15 amino acids. Trimming removed 6 bases from V and 3 bases from J, with 18 bases in between. From germline, CDR1 is MNHEY and CDR2 SVGAGI. CDR3 region: CASSRGGIRDYEQYF. In DNA form, the CDR3 reads TGTGCCAGCAGCCGTGGGGGGATACGGGACTACGAGCAGTACTTC.

This chain links TRBV6-6 with TRBJ2-1; possible D gene TRBD1, 5 bases. The CDR3 contains 14 residues. From germline, CDR1 is MNHNY and CDR2 SVGAGI (reference sequence). The germline V and J ends were trimmed by 2 bases and 4 bases, with 9 bases remaining between them. The CDR3 nucleotides are TGTGCCAGCAGTTACCCAGGGTCGTACAATGAGCAGTTCTTC. Protein sequence: CASSYPGSYNEQFF.

This clone has a handful of counts. Other DNA sequences in this sample translate to the same CDR3. The rearrangement joins TRBV30 to TRBJ1-1; the D is unclear. V dropped 3 bases and J dropped 2 bases, with 4 bases sitting between them. The germline CDR1 and CDR2 sequences are GTSNPN and SVGIG (reference sequence). The CDR3 is made up of 11 amino acids. CDR3 sequence: CAWRQNTEAFF. For the CDR3, the DNA is TGTGCCTGGAGACAAAACACTGAAGCTTTCTTT.

J is TRBJ2-5 and V is TRBV18; TRBD2 might be the D (5 bases). CDR1 KGHSH and CDR2 LQKENI come from the germline V gene. The length of the CDR3 is 13 residues. V lost 6 bases and J lost 2, with 10 bases in between. CDR3 DNA sequence: TGTGCCAGCTCTAAGGGAGTTCAAGAGACCCAGTACTTC. Translated, it gives CASSKGVQETQYF.

The V and J genes are TRBV19 and TRBJ1-2, with D unresolved. Germline assignment: CDR1 LNHDA and CDR2 SQIVND (reference sequence). The CDR3 runs to 13 residues. V lost 9 bases to trimming and J lost 4 bases, with 15 bases between them. CDR3 protein: CASRRRSGYGYTF. For the CDR3, the DNA is TGTGCCAGCCGAAGGAGATCCGGCTATGGCTACACCTTC.

The chain employs TRBV7-9 and TRBJ1-1, with D perhaps TRBD1 (5 bases). Trimming left V 5 bases short and J 5 bases short, with 21 bases between. Germline CDR1 reads SEHNR; CDR2 reads FQNEAQ (reference sequence). There are 16 residues in the CDR3. The CDR3 sequence is CASSPRPGLGETEAFF. The CDR3 region has the DNA TGTGCCAGCAGCCCCCGACCGGGGTTAGGGGAAACTGAAGCTTTCTTT.

The chain has TRBV9 and TRBJ2-5; the D call may be TRBD1 or TRBD2 (5 bases each). Germline V gene data show CDR1 as SGDLS and CDR2 as YYNGEE. This CDR3 region has 14 residues. Trimming removed 0 bases at V and 4 bases at J, with 10 bases between. The CDR3 sequence: CASSVGYGGETQYF. The CDR3 DNA reads as TGTGCCAGCAGCGTAGGATATGGGGGAGAGACCCAGTACTTC.

CDR3 coding DNA: TGTGCCAGCAGCCGGACAGCGAAAAACACCGGGGAGCTGTTTTTT. This translates into CASSRTAKNTGELFF. This chain uses TRBV27 with TRBJ2-2, with D tentatively TRBD1 (6 bases). CDR1 is MNHEY and CDR2 is SMNVEV in the germline V gene (reference sequence). The CDR3 consists of 15 residues. Trimming pared 6 bases from V and 2 bases from J, leaving 13 bases between.

This rearrangement joins TRBV11-3 to TRBJ2-7, with no clear D. This CDR3 contains 13 residues. Germline lookup yields CDR1 SGHNT and CDR2 YENEEA. V lost 5 bases and J lost 4, with 12 bases in between. The chain's CDR3 is CASSATEGYEQYF. The CDR3 bases are TGTGCCAGCAGCGCTACGGAAGGTTACGAGCAGTACTTC.

The CDR3 DNA reads TGTGCCAGCAGTGCAGGACTCGATCAGCCCCAGCATTTT. Translation: CASSAGLDQPQHF. The chain has TRBV2 and TRBJ1-5; D call uncertain. The germline gives CDR1 SNHLY, CDR2 FYNNEI. V lost 4 bases and J lost 5, with 9 bases in between. The CDR3 is made up of 13 amino acids.

The chain employs TRBV6-5 and TRBJ2-5; the D gene is possibly TRBD1 (6 bases). With 4 bases removed from V and 9 bases from J, the gap between germline ends came to 21 bases. The CDR3 length is 15 residues. Germline assignment: CDR1 MNHEY and CDR2 SVGAGI. CDR3 sequence (DNA): TGTGCCAGCAGTTTCCGCCCTGACGCGGCAGGGGCCCAGTACTTC. Protein sequence: CASSFRPDAAGAQYF.

The rearrangement uses TRBV5-1 and TRBJ2-7; D is unclear. Trimming removed 4 bases from V and 0 bases from J, with 2 bases in between. Per the germline V gene, CDR1 is SGHRS and CDR2 is YFSETQ. The CDR3 runs 11 residues. CDR3 DNA: TGCGCCAGCAGCAACTCCTACGAGCAGTACTTC. It specifies CASSNSYEQYF. Based on the CDR3 plus reference TRBV5-1 and TRBJ2-7, the full variable domain is KAGVTQTPRYLIKTRGQQVTLSCSPISGHRSVSWYQQTPGQGLQFLFEYFSETQRNKGNFPGRFSGRQFSNSRSEMNVSTLELGDSALYLCASSNSYEQYFGPGTRLTVT.